Listed below are T cell receptor beta chains from one sample, sequenced in a study of T-cell reconstitution after alpha-beta-depleted transplantation in children. TCRdb reanalysed the PCR reads using MiXCR and keeps one entry per CDR3 protein. The profile covers over 400,000 distinct CDR3 sequences, with roughly an eighth appearing a single time and more than 5.5% taken by the ten largest. The sample consisted of PBMCs from the stem cell graft donor, taken from the stem cell graft. These receptors originate from a human donor who donated a stem cell graft to a child with combined immunodeficiency. CDR3s include the opening cysteine and the closing phenylalanine or tryptophan. A D gene is named only where the DNA matches it firmly. Where a row states a size, it is once, few, many or the class of an expanded clone; other rows omit it.

J gene: TRBJ2-2; V gene: TRBV29-1; clone size: few; D gene: TRBD1; CDR3 protein: CSVPAGQGAIGELFF; CDR3 DNA: TGCAGCGTGCCTGCTGGACAGGGGGCTATCGGGGAGCTGTTTTTT
J gene: TRBJ1-2; V gene: TRBV27; clone size: -; D gene: -; CDR3 protein: CASSLGQGSKGYTF; CDR3 DNA: TGTGCCAGCAGTTTGGGGCAGGGCTCCAAAGGCTACACCTTC
J gene: TRBJ2-1; V gene: TRBV7-8; clone size: few; D gene: -; CDR3 protein: CASRTWGEVVNEQFF; CDR3 DNA: TGTGCCAGCAGAACCTGGGGGGAGGTGGTCAATGAGCAGTTCTTC
J gene: TRBJ2-2; V gene: TRBV5-5; clone size: -; D gene: -; CDR3 protein: CASSLVGASNTGELFF; CDR3 DNA: TGTGCCAGCAGCTTGGTAGGCGCCTCGAACACCGGGGAGCTGTTTTTT
J gene: TRBJ1-5; V gene: TRBV12-3/TRBV12-4; clone size: -; D gene: -; CDR3 protein: CASSDLGGPQHF; CDR3 DNA: TGTGCCAGCAGTGACTTGGGGGGGCCCCAGCATTTT
J gene: TRBJ2-7; V gene: TRBV4-1; clone size: few; D gene: -; CDR3 protein: CASSQDSPGTVYEQYF; CDR3 DNA: TGCGCCAGCAGCCAAGATTCGCCCGGGACGGTTTACGAGCAGTACTTC
J gene: TRBJ2-1; V gene: TRBV5-1; clone size: -; D gene: -; CDR3 protein: CASSLRSTALGEQFF; CDR3 DNA: TGCGCCAGCAGCTTGCGGTCTACCGCTTTGGGGGAGCAGTTCTTC
J gene: TRBJ2-1; V gene: TRBV7-8; clone size: many; D gene: -; CDR3 protein: CASSTRQYNEQFF; CDR3 DNA: TGTGCCAGCAGCACTCGACAGTACAATGAGCAGTTCTTC
J gene: TRBJ2-1; V gene: TRBV7-9; clone size: few; D gene: -; CDR3 protein: CASSLEFGIYNEQFF; CDR3 DNA: TGTGCCAGCAGCTTAGAGTTTGGCATCTACAATGAGCAGTTCTTC
J gene: TRBJ2-1; V gene: TRBV6-2/TRBV6-3; clone size: few; D gene: TRBD1; CDR3 protein: CATRLRGQGGEQFF; CDR3 DNA: TGTGCCACCCGATTACGGGGACAGGGGGGTGAGCAGTTCTTC
J gene: TRBJ2-7; V gene: TRBV29-1; clone size: -; D gene: -; CDR3 protein: CSVEVAGLQYF; CDR3 DNA: TGCAGCGTTGAAGTGGCGGGTTTGCAGTACTTC
J gene: TRBJ2-7; V gene: TRBV9; clone size: few; D gene: -; CDR3 protein: CASSVGLGEQYF; CDR3 DNA: TGTGCCAGCAGCGTAGGTCTGGGCGAGCAGTACTTC
J gene: TRBJ2-2; V gene: TRBV24-1; clone size: -; D gene: TRBD1; CDR3 protein: CATSDWDSINTGELFF; CDR3 DNA: TGTGCCACCAGTGATTGGGACAGTATAAACACCGGGGAGCTGTTTTTT